The 26 T cell receptor beta chains below all came from one sample that was sequenced in a study of vaccination and CD4 T cells after COVID-19 (dated by TCRdb to the early 2020s). This specimen's treatment or condition label, per the study, means: roughly 11-day PBMC culture with coronavirus spike peptide pools or control peptides (ViraFEST assay). The antigens for these receptors are not known. To prepare the library, PCR was applied. For sequencing, an Illumina iSeq 100 was employed. At the Johns Hopkins FTIC core, DNA from the cultured CD4+ T cells underwent TCR sequencing with the Oncomine TCR Beta short-read assay. The public sequencing data were trimmed at Q25 with fastp and processed into clonotypes with MiXCR by TCRdb, which kept only in-frame beta chains. CDR3 protein sequences are deduplicated, and each keeps its most common genes and DNA. This sample holds approximately 18,000 distinct CDR3 sequences; 57% were observed only once. The ten largest clones capture roughly 11% of the sample.

Sequenced input: CD4+ T cells from blood, cultured in vitro. The receptors originated from a human donor who had recovered from COVID-19.

This clonotype occurred a few times. In DNA, the CDR3 is TGTGCCAGCAGCTACCCTCGGACTGCGGGTGGGACCCAGTACTTC. Translating gives CASSYPRTAGGTQYF. The chain employs TRBV7-8 and TRBJ2-5, with D possibly TRBD2 on 5 matching bases. This CDR3 comprises 15 residues. V was pared by 4 bases and J by 7 bases, with 19 bases between. Germline CDR1 reads SGHVS; CDR2 reads FQNEAQ.

This rearrangement joins TRBV7-9 to TRBJ2-1; no clear D. V was clipped by 2 bases and J by 9 bases, with 14 bases between them. The germline V gene has CDR1 SEHNR and CDR2 FQNEAQ (reference sequence). CDR3 length equals 14 residues. CDR3: CASSLKVSVAEQFF. The CDR3 DNA reads as TGTGCCAGCAGCTTAAAAGTGAGTGTTGCTGAGCAGTTCTTC. Based on the CDR3 plus reference TRBV7-9 and TRBJ2-1, the full variable domain is DTGVSQNPRHKITKRGQNVTFRCDPISEHNRLYWYRQTLGQGPEFLTYFQNEAQLEKSRLLSDRFSAERPKGSFSTLEIQRTEQGDSAMYLCASSLKVSVAEQFFGPGTRLTVL.

This chain links TRBV6-2 or TRBV6-3 with TRBJ1-5; maybe TRBD1 (5 bases). The CDR3 is 17 amino acids. Trimming took 2 bases from V and 6 from J, leaving 20 bases between them. Germline values: CDR1 MNHEY, CDR2 SVGEGT. CDR3 nucleotides: TGTGCCAGCAGTTACCGTCTGACAAAGGGGATGGGTCAGCCCCAGCATTTT. Protein: CASSYRLTKGMGQPQHF.

This clonotype has just one count. The chain is built from TRBV20-1 and TRBJ1-1; D is perhaps TRBD1 (5 bases). Trimming removed 7 bases at V and 5 bases at J, with 14 bases between. This CDR3 comprises 12 residues. The germline gives CDR1 DFQATT, CDR2 SNEGSKA (reference sequence). The CDR3: CSVLPGRTEAFF. The CDR3 nucleotides are TGCAGTGTTCTTCCGGGACGAACTGAAGCTTTCTTT.

The CDR3: CASSRPGQMNTEAFF. CDR3 sequence (DNA): TGTGCCAGCAGCAGGCCGGGACAGATGAACACTGAAGCTTTCTTT. The chain has TRBV27 and TRBJ1-1, with TRBD1 matching over 7 bases. The V and J ends lost 6 bases and 0 bases, in that order; junction bases with no gene match: 7. The CDR3 sequence is 15 residues long. Germline V gene data show CDR1 as MNHEY and CDR2 as SMNVEV (reference sequence).

V gene TRBV7-8 combines with J gene TRBJ2-6; D ambiguous. This CDR3 spans 16 amino acids. Germline-derived CDR1 and CDR2 are SGHVS and FQNEAQ. V was shortened by 3 bases and J by 2 bases, with 11 bases between the two germline ends. DNA of the CDR3: TGTGCCAGCAGCTTCGGCCTTCTGACTGGGGCCAACGTCCTGACTTTC. The encoded protein is CASSFGLLTGANVLTF. The complete variable domain, with remaining parts taken from reference TRBV7-8 and TRBJ2-6, reads GAGVSQSPRYKVAKRGQDVALRCDPISGHVSLFWYQQALGQGPEFLTYFQNEAQLDKSGLPSDRFFAERPEGSVSTLKIQRTQQEDSAVYLCASSFGLLTGANVLTFGAGSRLTVL.

This sequence joins TRBV20-1 and TRBJ1-5; no definite D call. Looked up from germline, CDR1 is DFQATT and CDR2 is SNEGSKA (reference sequence). This CDR3 contains 13 residues. V lost 2 bases and J lost 6, with 11 bases in between. For the CDR3, the DNA is TGCAGTGCTAGAATGGGGTCTACTCAGCCCCAGCATTTT. Translating gives CSARMGSTQPQHF.

V is TRBV19 and J is TRBJ2-1; weak D call: TRBD2 (7 bases). The germline V gene encodes CDR1 LNHDA and CDR2 SQIVND (reference sequence). The CDR3 spans 17 residues. V lost 3 bases to trimming and J lost 3 bases, with 18 bases between them. The CDR3 region is CASSMRGGAGHYNEQFF. Written as DNA, the CDR3 is TGTGCCAGTAGTATGAGGGGGGGGGCGGGACACTACAATGAGCAGTTCTTC. The full variable domain, with the rest looked up from reference TRBV19 and TRBJ2-1, is DGGITQSPKYLFRKEGQNVTLSCEQNLNHDAMYWYRQDPGQGLRLIYYSQIVNDFQKGDIAEGYSVSREKKESFPLTVTSAQKNPTAFYLCASSMRGGAGHYNEQFFGPGTRLTVL.

The chain joins TRBV28 to TRBJ1-5, with a weak D call TRBD1 (5 bases). Germline CDR1 reads MDHEN; CDR2 reads SYDVKM. Trimming cost V 5 bases and J 7 bases, with 15 bases left between them. CDR3 length: 14 residues. CDR3 nucleotides: TGTGCCAGCAGTCGGGGGGGAGGTCCCCAGCCCCAGCATTTT. Its translation: CASSRGGGPQPQHF.

This chain connects TRBV30 to TRBJ1-2; tentatively, D is TRBD1 (5 bases). V was pared by 2 bases and J by 0 bases, with 10 bases between. Germline CDR1 and CDR2: GTSNPN and SVGIG (reference sequence). The CDR3 has 14 amino acids. CDR3 nucleotide sequence: TGTGCCTGGAGTCGGGACCGGACTAACTATGGCTACACCTTC. This encodes CAWSRDRTNYGYTF.

The chain has TRBV28 and TRBJ2-6; 8 bases are shared with TRBD1. There are 15 residues in the CDR3. V was clipped by 5 bases and J by 4 bases; unmatched bases: 4. The germline V gene encodes CDR1 MDHEN and CDR2 SYDVKM. The CDR3 nucleotides read TGTGCCAGCAGTAGCAGGGGGCCCGGGGCCAACGTCCTGACTTTC. It encodes CASSSRGPGANVLTF.

This chain links TRBV20-1 with TRBJ2-3; D may match TRBD1 or TRBD2 (7 bases each). There are 15 residues in the CDR3. From germline, CDR1 is DFQATT and CDR2 SNEGSKA (reference sequence). Deletions cut 5 bases from V and 1 base from J, with 16 bases between. This chain's CDR3 is CSAQGEGDGTDTQYF. CDR3 sequence (DNA): TGCAGTGCTCAGGGGGAGGGAGACGGCACAGATACGCAGTATTTT.

The J gene is TRBJ2-7, the V gene TRBV6-1; a possible D gene is TRBD1 (6 bases). V shed 1 base and J shed 2 bases, with 9 bases lying between them. Looked up from germline, CDR1 is MNHNS and CDR2 is SASEGT. CDR3 length: 14 residues. In nucleotides, the CDR3 is TGTGCCAGCAGTGAAGTTAAGGGGGCCTACGAGCAGTACTTC. Translation gives CASSEVKGAYEQYF.

This clonotype was seen a handful of times. The DNA is omitted, as the CDR3 cannot be located on it reliably, and the CDR3 follows TCRdb's listing. The rearrangement links TRBV7-3 to TRBJ1-1; the listed D gene, TRBD1, was not tested against the DNA. Germline values: CDR1 SGHTA, CDR2 FQGTGA. The CDR3 spans 12 residues, counting both ends. The CDR3 sequence: CASSPSGQEAFF.

This clonotype was seen a handful of times. V gene TRBV6-1 combines with J gene TRBJ1-1; D ambiguous. The CDR3 is 12 residues long. The germline gives CDR1 MNHNS, CDR2 SASEGT. The V and J ends lost 1 base and 5 bases respectively, with 5 bases between them. The CDR3: CASSEGGTEAFF. The CDR3, as DNA: TGTGCCAGCAGTGAAGGGGGAACTGAAGCTTTCTTT.

The chain links TRBV7-2 to TRBJ2-3; 13 positions match TRBD2. Germline loops: CDR1 SGHTA, CDR2 FQGNSA. The CDR3 is made up of 15 amino acids. V lost 5 bases to trimming and J lost 9 bases; unmatched junction nucleotides: 8. Written as DNA, the CDR3 is TGTGCCAGCAGCCCAAAACTAGCGGGAGGGGGAACGCAGTATTTT. It encodes CASSPKLAGGGTQYF.

The table lists this clonotype with a count of one. The J gene is TRBJ1-5, the V gene TRBV20-1; D is unclear. V was clipped by 1 base and J by 5 bases, with 6 bases between them. CDR1 and CDR2 (germline): DFQATT, SNEGSKA (reference sequence). This CDR3 has 12 residues. The CDR3 DNA sequence: TGCAGTGCTAGAGTAGGTGATCAGCCCCAGCATTTT. Protein product: CSARVGDQPQHF.

The chain recombines TRBV28 with TRBJ1-1; D call uncertain. Germline V gene lookup returns CDR1 MDHEN and CDR2 SYDVKM. V gave up 6 bases and J gave up 0 bases, with 11 bases separating them. The CDR3 is made up of 14 amino acids. The chain's CDR3 is CASRPQDLNTEAFF. In nucleotides, the CDR3 is TGTGCCAGCAGGCCGCAGGACCTGAACACTGAAGCTTTCTTT.

This clonotype was detected only a few times. The rearrangement joins TRBV19 to TRBJ2-3; no firm D call. This CDR3 is 12 amino acids long. Germline V lookup: CDR1 LNHDA, CDR2 SQIVND (reference sequence). The V end was cut by 3 bases, the J end by 6 bases, with 7 bases between. DNA for the CDR3: TGTGCCAGTAGTATGAATGGGGATACGCAGTATTTT. This translates into CASSMNGDTQYF.

The chain employs TRBV10-3 and TRBJ2-7; D is undetermined. Germline V gives CDR1 ENHRY, CDR2 SYGVKD. The CDR3 loop spans 12 amino acids. V lost 0 bases and J lost 4, with 4 bases in between. The CDR3 bases are TGTGCCATCAGTGAGTCGGAATACGAGCAGTACTTC. This sequence encodes CAISESEYEQYF.

The chain carries TRBV20-1 and TRBJ1-2; unclear D gene. Trimming left V 6 bases short and J 9 bases short, with 20 bases between. Per germline, CDR1 DFQATT and CDR2 SNEGSKA (reference sequence). The length of the CDR3 is 13 residues. Here the CDR3 DNA reads TGCAGTGCCACCAGTGCCAAGATAGGAAGCTACACCTTC. As protein: CSATSAKIGSYTF.

CDR3 sequence: CASSSQGAGYTEAFF. In DNA form, the CDR3 reads TGTGCCAGCAGTTCCCAGGGGGCCGGGTACACTGAAGCTTTCTTT. The chain carries TRBV12-3 or TRBV12-4 and TRBJ1-1; 8 bases are shared with TRBD1. J was trimmed by 3 bases and V by 4 bases; bases with no gene match: 7. The CDR3 runs to 15 residues.

The chain employs TRBV20-1 and TRBJ2-3, with a weak D call TRBD1 (5 bases). This CDR3 has 12 residues. CDR1 and CDR2 from the germline V gene are DFQATT and SNEGSKA (reference sequence). V dropped 6 bases and J dropped 2 bases, with 9 bases sitting between them. The CDR3 here is CSATAATDTQYF. CDR3 DNA: TGCAGTGCGACAGCTGCCACAGATACGCAGTATTTT.

The CDR3 region is CASSYQPGTTGYTF. DNA for the CDR3: TGTGCCAGCAGTTACCAACCCGGGACAACTGGCTACACCTTC. The chain carries TRBV6-2 or TRBV6-3 and TRBJ1-2; tentatively, D is TRBD1 (6 bases). Looked up from germline, CDR1 is MNHEY and CDR2 is SVGEGT. V lost 2 bases and J lost 7, with 14 bases in between. The CDR3 is 14 residues long.

The CDR3 region has the DNA TGTGCCAGCAGCTTAACCGGGACAGGGAGCAGCGGGGAGCTGTTTTTT. Protein sequence: CASSLTGTGSSGELFF. The chain carries TRBV7-2 and TRBJ2-2, with TRBD1 identical over 9 bases. This CDR3 comprises 16 residues. J lost 7 bases, V lost 2 bases, and 8 bases had no gene match. Per germline, CDR1 SGHTA and CDR2 FQGNSA.

A few counts support this clonotype. The chain recombines TRBV6-1 with TRBJ1-1; 12 bases are a match to TRBD1. Germline lookup yields CDR1 MNHNS and CDR2 SASEGT. The ends lost 4 bases at V and 4 bases at J; junction bases unmatched: 13. This CDR3 is 18 amino acids long. CDR3 coding DNA: TGTGCCAGCAGTGCCTATGTATTCCGGGACAGGGGGCGCACTGAAGCTTTCTTT. It is translated as CASSAYVFRDRGRTEAFF.